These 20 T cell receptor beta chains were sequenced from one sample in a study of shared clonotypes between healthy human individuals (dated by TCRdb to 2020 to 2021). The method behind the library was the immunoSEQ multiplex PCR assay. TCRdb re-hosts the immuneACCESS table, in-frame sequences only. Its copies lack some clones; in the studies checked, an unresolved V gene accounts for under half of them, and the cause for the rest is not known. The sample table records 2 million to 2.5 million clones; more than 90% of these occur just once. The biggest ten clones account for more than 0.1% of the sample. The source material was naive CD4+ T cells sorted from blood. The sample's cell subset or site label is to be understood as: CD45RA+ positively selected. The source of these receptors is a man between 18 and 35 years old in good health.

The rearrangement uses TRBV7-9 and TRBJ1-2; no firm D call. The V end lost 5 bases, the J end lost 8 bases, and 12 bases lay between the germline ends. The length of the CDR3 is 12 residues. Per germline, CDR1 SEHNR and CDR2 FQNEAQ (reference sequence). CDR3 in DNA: TGTGCCAGCAGCCACCGAGAGTACGGCTACACCTTC. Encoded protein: CASSHREYGYTF. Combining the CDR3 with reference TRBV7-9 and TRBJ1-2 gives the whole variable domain DTGVSQNPRHKITKRGQNVTFRCDPISEHNRLYWYRQTLGQGPEFLTYFQNEAQLEKSRLLSDRFSAERPKGSFSTLEIQRTEQGDSAMYLCASSHREYGYTFGSGTRLTVV.

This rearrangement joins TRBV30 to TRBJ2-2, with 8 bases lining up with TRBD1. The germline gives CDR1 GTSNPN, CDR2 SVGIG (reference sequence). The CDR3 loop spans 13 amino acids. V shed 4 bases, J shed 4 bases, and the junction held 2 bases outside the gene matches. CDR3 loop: CAWKDRGTGELFF. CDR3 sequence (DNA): TGTGCCTGGAAAGACAGGGGCACCGGGGAGCTGTTTTTT.

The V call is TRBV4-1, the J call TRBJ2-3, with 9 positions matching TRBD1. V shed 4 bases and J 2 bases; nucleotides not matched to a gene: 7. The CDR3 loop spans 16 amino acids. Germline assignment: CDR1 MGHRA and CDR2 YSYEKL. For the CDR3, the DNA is TGCGCCAGCAGCCGGACAGGGGTTTCCCCCACAGATACGCAGTATTTT. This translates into CASSRTGVSPTDTQYF.

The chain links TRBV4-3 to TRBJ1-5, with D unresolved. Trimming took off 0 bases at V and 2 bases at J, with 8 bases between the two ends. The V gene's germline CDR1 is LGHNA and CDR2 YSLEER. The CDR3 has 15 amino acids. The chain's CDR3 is CASSQDGRRNQPQHF. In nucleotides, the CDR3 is TGCGCCAGCAGCCAAGATGGGCGGCGCAATCAGCCCCAGCATTTT.

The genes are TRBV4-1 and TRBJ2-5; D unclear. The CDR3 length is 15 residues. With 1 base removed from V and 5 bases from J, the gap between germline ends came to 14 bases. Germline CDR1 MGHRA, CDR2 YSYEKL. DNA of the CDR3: TGCGCCAGCAGCCAAGTAAGGGCCGCGTGGGAGACCCAGTACTTC. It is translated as CASSQVRAAWETQYF.

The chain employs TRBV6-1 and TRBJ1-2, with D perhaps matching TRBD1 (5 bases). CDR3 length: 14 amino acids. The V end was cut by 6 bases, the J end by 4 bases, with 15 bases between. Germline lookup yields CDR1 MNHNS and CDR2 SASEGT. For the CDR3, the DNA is TGTGCCAGCAGGGGGACGGAGATTCCCTATGGCTACACCTTC. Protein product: CASRGTEIPYGYTF.

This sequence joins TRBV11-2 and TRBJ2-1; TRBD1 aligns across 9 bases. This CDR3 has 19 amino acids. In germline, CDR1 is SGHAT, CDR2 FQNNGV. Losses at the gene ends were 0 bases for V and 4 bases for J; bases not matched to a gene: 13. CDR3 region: CASSLEKVGYRGRYNEQFF. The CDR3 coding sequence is TGTGCCAGCAGCTTAGAAAAGGTCGGGTACAGGGGGCGATACAATGAGCAGTTCTTC. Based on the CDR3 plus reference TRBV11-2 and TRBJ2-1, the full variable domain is EAGVAQSPRYKIIEKRQSVAFWCNPISGHATLYWYQQILGQGPKLLIQFQNNGVVDDSQLPKDRFSAERLKGVDSTLKIQPAKLEDSAVYLCASSLEKVGYRGRYNEQFFGPGTRLTVL.

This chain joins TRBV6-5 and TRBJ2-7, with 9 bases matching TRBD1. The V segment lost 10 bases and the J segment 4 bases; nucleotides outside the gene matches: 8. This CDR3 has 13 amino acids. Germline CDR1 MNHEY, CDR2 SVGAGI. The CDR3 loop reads CATWTGDRYEQYF. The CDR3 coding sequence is TGTGCCACCTGGACAGGGGATCGGTACGAGCAGTACTTC.

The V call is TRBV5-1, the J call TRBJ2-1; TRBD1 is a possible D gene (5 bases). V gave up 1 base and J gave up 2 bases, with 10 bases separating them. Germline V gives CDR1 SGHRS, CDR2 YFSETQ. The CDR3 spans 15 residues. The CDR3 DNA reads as TGCGCCAGCAGCTTGATACAGGCTACCTACAATGAGCAGTTCTTC. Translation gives CASSLIQATYNEQFF. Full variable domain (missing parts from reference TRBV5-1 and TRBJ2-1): KAGVTQTPRYLIKTRGQQVTLSCSPISGHRSVSWYQQTPGQGLQFLFEYFSETQRNKGNFPGRFSGRQFSNSRSEMNVSTLELGDSALYLCASSLIQATYNEQFFGPGTRLTVL.

This CDR3 is CASSFIGRGPWEQYF. The CDR3 bases are TGTGCCAGCAGTTTTATCGGCAGGGGGCCATGGGAGCAGTACTTC. This chain connects TRBV28 to TRBJ2-7; the match to TRBD1 covers 8 bases. Germline CDR1 and CDR2: MDHEN and SYDVKM. The CDR3 is made up of 15 amino acids. The V gene end was trimmed by 3 bases and the J gene end by 7 bases; junction bases not matched to a gene: 11.

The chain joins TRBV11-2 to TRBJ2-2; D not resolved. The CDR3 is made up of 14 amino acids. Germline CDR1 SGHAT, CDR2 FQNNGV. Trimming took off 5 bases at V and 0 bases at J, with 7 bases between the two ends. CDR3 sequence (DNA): TGTGCCAGCAGCCCTACAGCGAACACCGGGGAGCTGTTTTTT. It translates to CASSPTANTGELFF. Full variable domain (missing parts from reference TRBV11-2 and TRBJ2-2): EAGVAQSPRYKIIEKRQSVAFWCNPISGHATLYWYQQILGQGPKLLIQFQNNGVVDDSQLPKDRFSAERLKGVDSTLKIQPAKLEDSAVYLCASSPTANTGELFFGEGSRLTVL.

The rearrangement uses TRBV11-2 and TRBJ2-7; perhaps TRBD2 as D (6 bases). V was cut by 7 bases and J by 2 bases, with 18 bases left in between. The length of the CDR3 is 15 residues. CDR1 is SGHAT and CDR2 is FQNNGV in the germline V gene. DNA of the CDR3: TGTGCCAGCACCACTGGATGGGGGGTTACCTACGAGCAGTACTTC. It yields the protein CASTTGWGVTYEQYF.

DNA of the CDR3: TGTGCCAGTAGTATAGGTCCCTCGGGGTACTATGGCTACACCTTC. It yields the protein CASSIGPSGYYGYTF. This sequence joins TRBV19 and TRBJ1-2; no definite D call. V gave up 1 base and J gave up 3 bases, with 12 bases separating them. The CDR3 is made up of 15 amino acids. Germline V gives CDR1 LNHDA, CDR2 SQIVND (reference sequence).

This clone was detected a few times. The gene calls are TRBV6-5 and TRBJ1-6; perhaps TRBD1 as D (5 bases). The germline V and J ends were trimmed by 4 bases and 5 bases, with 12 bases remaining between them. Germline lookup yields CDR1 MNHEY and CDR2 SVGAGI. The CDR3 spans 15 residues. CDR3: CASSWTLNHNSPLHF. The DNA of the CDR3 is TGTGCCAGCAGTTGGACATTGAACCATAATTCACCCCTCCACTTT.

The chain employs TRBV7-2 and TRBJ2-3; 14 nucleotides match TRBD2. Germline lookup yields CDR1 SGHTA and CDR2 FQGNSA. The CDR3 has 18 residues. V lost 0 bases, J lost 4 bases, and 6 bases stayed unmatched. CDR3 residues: CASSLAPGLAGGPDTQYF. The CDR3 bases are TGTGCCAGCAGCTTAGCCCCTGGACTAGCGGGAGGCCCAGATACGCAGTATTTT.

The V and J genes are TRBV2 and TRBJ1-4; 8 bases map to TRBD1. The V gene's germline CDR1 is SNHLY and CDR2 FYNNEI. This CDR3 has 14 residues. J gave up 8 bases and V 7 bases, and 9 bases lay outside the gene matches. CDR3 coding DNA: TGTGCCAGCAACGGACAGGGCCCTGGCGAAAAACTGTTTTTT. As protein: CASNGQGPGEKLFF. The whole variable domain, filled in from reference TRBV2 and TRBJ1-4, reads EPEVTQTPSHQVTQMGQEVILRCVPISNHLYFYWYRQILGQKVEFLVSFYNNEISEKSEIFDDQFSVERPDGSNFTLKIRSTKLEDSAMYFCASNGQGPGEKLFFGSGTQLSVL.

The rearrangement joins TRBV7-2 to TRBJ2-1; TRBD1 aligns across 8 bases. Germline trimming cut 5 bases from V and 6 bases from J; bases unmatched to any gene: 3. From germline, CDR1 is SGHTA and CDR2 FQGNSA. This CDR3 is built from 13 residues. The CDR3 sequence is CASSPGQVNEQFF. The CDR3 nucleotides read TGTGCCAGCAGCCCGGGACAGGTCAATGAGCAGTTCTTC.

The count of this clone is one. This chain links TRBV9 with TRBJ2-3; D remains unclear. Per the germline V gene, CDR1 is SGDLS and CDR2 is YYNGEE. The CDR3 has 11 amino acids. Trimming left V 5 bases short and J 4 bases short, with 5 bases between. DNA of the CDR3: TGTGCCAGCAGTGGGGCAGATACGCAGTATTTT. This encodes CASSGADTQYF.

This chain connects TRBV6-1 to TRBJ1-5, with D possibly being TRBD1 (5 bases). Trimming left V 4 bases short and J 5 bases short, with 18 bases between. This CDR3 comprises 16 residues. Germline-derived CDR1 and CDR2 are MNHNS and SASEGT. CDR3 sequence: CASSAPTALNYQPQHF. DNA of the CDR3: TGTGCCAGCAGTGCCCCGACAGCTTTAAATTATCAGCCCCAGCATTTT.

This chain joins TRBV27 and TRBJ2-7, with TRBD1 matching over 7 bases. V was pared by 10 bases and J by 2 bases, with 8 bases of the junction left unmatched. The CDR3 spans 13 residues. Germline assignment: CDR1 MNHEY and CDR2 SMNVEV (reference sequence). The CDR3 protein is CATWDSTTYEQYF. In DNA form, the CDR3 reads TGTGCCACCTGGGACAGCACTACCTACGAGCAGTACTTC.